These 16 T cell receptor beta chains came from one sample sequenced in a study of blood T cell repertoires in COVID-19. TCRdb's table, derived via immunoSEQ multiplex PCR, lists solely in-frame clones and lacks some. The sample holds about 240,000 clones, approximately 86% seen once. Sequenced material: peripheral blood. The receptors were gathered from a man in his 60s who had recovered from COVID-19.

The chain combines TRBV7-9 with TRBJ1-2; D uncertain. The CDR3 is 16 amino acids. Germline V CDR1 and CDR2: SEHNR, FQNEAQ (reference sequence). Trimming stripped 0 bases from V and 4 bases from J, with 15 bases between. The CDR3 spells CASSLAYPPNSYGYTF. The CDR3 coding sequence is TGTGCCAGCAGCTTAGCGTATCCCCCGAACTCCTATGGCTACACCTTC. Full variable domain (remainder filled in from reference TRBV7-9 and TRBJ1-2): DTGVSQNPRHKITKRGQNVTFRCDPISEHNRLYWYRQTLGQGPEFLTYFQNEAQLEKSRLLSDRFSAERPKGSFSTLEIQRTEQGDSAMYLCASSLAYPPNSYGYTFGSGTRLTVV.

The chain employs TRBV3-1 (or the pseudogene TRBV3-2) and TRBJ2-2; TRBD1 matches at 7 bases. V lost 6 bases to trimming and J lost 6 bases; unmatched junction nucleotides: 7. Germline assignment: CDR1 LGHDT and CDR2 YNNKEL (reference sequence). The CDR3 is made up of 14 amino acids. The CDR3 DNA reads as TGTGCCAGCAGTCAGACAGGGTCTGCCGGGGAGCTGTTTTTT. This encodes CASSQTGSAGELFF.

This clone was seen a single time. The V gene is TRBV2, the J gene TRBJ2-5; D uncertain. The V end lost 7 bases, the J end lost 2 bases, and 5 bases lay between the germline ends. Germline V CDR1 and CDR2: SNHLY, FYNNEI. The CDR3 sequence is 11 residues long. This CDR3 is CASKQQETQYF. The CDR3, as DNA: TGTGCCAGCAAACAGCAAGAGACCCAGTACTTC.

This sequence joins TRBV18 and TRBJ1-2; 7 positions agree with TRBD1. Germline V gene data show CDR1 as KGHSH and CDR2 as LQKENI. Trimming at V came to 7 bases and at J to 4 bases, leaving 15 bases not matched to a gene. This CDR3 is built from 16 residues. CDR3 sequence reads: CASFGDRDFEGYGYTF. The CDR3 nucleotides are TGTGCCAGCTTTGGAGACAGGGACTTTGAAGGCTATGGCTACACCTTC.

The V call is TRBV7-9, the J call TRBJ2-7, with 8 nucleotides matching TRBD1. The CDR3 runs 12 residues. Germline V gene data show CDR1 as SEHNR and CDR2 as FQNEAQ (reference sequence). With 3 bases clipped from V and 5 bases from J, the junction kept 0 bases outside the gene matches. The CDR3 region is CASSLTGDEQYF. The CDR3 coding sequence is TGTGCCAGCAGCTTGACAGGGGACGAGCAGTACTTC.

V gene TRBV7-9 combines with J gene TRBJ2-1, with 16 bases that match TRBD2. Trimming cost V 5 bases and J 8 bases; bases outside gene matches: 3. Germline V CDR1 and CDR2: SEHNR, FQNEAQ (reference sequence). There are 15 residues in the CDR3. The DNA for the CDR3 is TGTGCCAGCAGCACCGGGACTAGCGGGGGGGATGAGCAGTTCTTC. Translating it yields CASSTGTSGGDEQFF.

The V call is TRBV7-9, the J call TRBJ1-4, with D maybe TRBD1 (5 bases). V lost 6 bases, J lost 3 bases, and 14 bases lay in between. CDR3 length equals 15 residues. Germline assignment: CDR1 SEHNR and CDR2 FQNEAQ (reference sequence). The CDR3 DNA is TGTGCCAGCAGTCAAGGCAGGGTGCCTAATGAAAAACTGTTTTTT. Translated: CASSQGRVPNEKLFF. Full variable domain (remainder filled in from reference TRBV7-9 and TRBJ1-4): DTGVSQNPRHKITKRGQNVTFRCDPISEHNRLYWYRQTLGQGPEFLTYFQNEAQLEKSRLLSDRFSAERPKGSFSTLEIQRTEQGDSAMYLCASSQGRVPNEKLFFGSGTQLSVL.

On this clone itself: Distinct nucleotide sequences in the sample also encode this CDR3. V and J are TRBV18 and TRBJ2-3, with 7 nucleotides matching TRBD2. V trimming: 2 bases; J trimming: 1 base; junction bases outside the gene matches: 0. The CDR3 runs 14 residues. Germline V gives CDR1 KGHSH, CDR2 LQKENI. CDR3 bases: TGTGCCAGCTCACCAGGGGGGGGCACAGATACGCAGTATTTT. As protein: CASSPGGGTDTQYF.

The chain joins TRBV11-3 to TRBJ2-3, with TRBD2 matching over 8 bases. Germline V lookup: CDR1 SGHNT, CDR2 YENEEA. J gave up 8 bases and V 7 bases, and 11 bases lay outside the gene matches. The CDR3 has 14 amino acids. CDR3 protein: CASTLNAGTSTQYF. The CDR3 DNA is TGTGCCAGCACTCTAAACGCCGGGACTAGTACGCAGTATTTT.

This chain uses TRBV28 with TRBJ1-5, with D maybe TRBD1 (5 bases). V was clipped by 3 bases and J by 4 bases, with 13 bases between them. CDR1 is MDHEN, CDR2 SYDVKM, per germline. The CDR3 totals 15 residues. CDR3 protein: CASSFSGLLNQPQHF. DNA of the CDR3: TGTGCCAGCAGTTTTTCAGGGTTATTGAATCAGCCCCAGCATTTT.

The chain carries TRBV5-1 and TRBJ2-7; TRBD2 might be the D (5 bases). The CDR3 consists of 12 residues. Germline-derived CDR1 and CDR2 are SGHRS and YFSETQ. V was pared by 5 bases and J by 3 bases, with 9 bases between. CDR3 coding DNA: TGCGCCAGCAGGGAGGCAAGCTACGAGCAGTACTTC. This codes for CASREASYEQYF. Complete variable domain (other parts from reference TRBV5-1 and TRBJ2-7): KAGVTQTPRYLIKTRGQQVTLSCSPISGHRSVSWYQQTPGQGLQFLFEYFSETQRNKGNFPGRFSGRQFSNSRSEMNVSTLELGDSALYLCASREASYEQYFGPGTRLTVT.

The rearrangement uses TRBV7-9 and TRBJ2-5, with 7 nucleotides matching TRBD1. The ends lost 5 bases at V and 5 bases at J; junction bases unmatched: 11. The length of the CDR3 is 15 residues. The germline CDR1 and CDR2 sequences are SEHNR and FQNEAQ (reference sequence). The CDR3 sequence is CASSRKTGLSETQYF. As DNA, the CDR3 is TGTGCCAGCAGCCGTAAGACAGGGCTATCGGAGACCCAGTACTTC.

V gene TRBV2 combines with J gene TRBJ2-5; D not certain. This CDR3 is built from 11 residues. V was cut by 4 bases and J by 4 bases, with 4 bases left in between. Germline V CDR1 and CDR2: SNHLY, FYNNEI. In nucleotides, the CDR3 is TGTGCCAGCAGTGGTAGAGAGACCCAGTACTTC. Translated: CASSGRETQYF.

The rearrangement links TRBV29-1 to TRBJ1-2; perhaps TRBD1 as D (6 bases). Germline V gives CDR1 SQVTM, CDR2 ANQGSEA. The CDR3 runs 11 residues. Trimming took off 7 bases at V and 12 bases at J, with 18 bases between the two ends. CDR3 amino acids: CSDLTGGQHTF. The CDR3 DNA follows: TGCAGCGACCTAACCGGGGGGCAACACACCTTC.

The rearrangement links TRBV6-5 to TRBJ2-3, with D perhaps TRBD1 (5 bases). Germline V gives CDR1 MNHEY, CDR2 SVGAGI. Trimming took off 5 bases at V and 6 bases at J, with 12 bases between the two ends. This CDR3 contains 13 residues. The CDR3 spells CASSRQLGDTQYF. The CDR3 region has the DNA TGTGCCAGCAGTAGACAGCTAGGTGATACGCAGTATTTT.

The chain uses TRBV5-1 and TRBJ1-5; D unresolved. V shed 4 bases and J shed 4 bases, with 15 bases lying between them. This CDR3 is 15 amino acids long. CDR1 and CDR2 from the germline V gene are SGHRS and YFSETQ. CDR3 nucleotides: TGCGCCAGCAGCCCGAACGGGAACCTTAATCAGCCCCAGCATTTT. Translating gives CASSPNGNLNQPQHF.